Here is one TCR beta chain with its context. The antigen remains unidentified. Repertoires were generated with immunoSEQ multiplex PCR, while TCRdb's copy carries only in-frame clones and drops some. The data contain about 160,000 clones, about 86% of them seen just once; the ten biggest clones take up 2% to 2.5%. The donors were in the roughly 120-subject validation cohort, distinct from the approximately 670-subject first cohort. The entry originates in a study of cytomegalovirus exposure and HLA in healthy donors. Study-level information: A later analysis reported the 120 or so validation repertoires used the same platform as the roughly 700 first-cohort repertoires. Study-wide findings and caveats: Clusters of TCRs from the first cohort tended to co-occur in the roughly 120 validation repertoires (as a later analysis found).

This TCR derives from a woman between 18 and 29 years old in good health and CMV-seronegative. The sequenced material came from PBMCs.

CDR3 in amino acids: CASSQEPQREGLHNEQFF. CDR3 sequence (DNA): TGCGCCAGCAGCCAGGAACCTCAGCGGGAGGGCCTCCACAATGAGCAGTTCTTC. V and J are TRBV4-1 and TRBJ2-1; TRBD2 aligns across 10 bases. This CDR3 region has 18 residues. Germline lookup yields CDR1 MGHRA and CDR2 YSYEKL. V lost 3 bases and J lost 5; bases outside the gene matches: 13.